One and the same sample provided the 26 T cell receptor beta chains below, sequenced in a study of T cell responses to AZD1222 COVID-19 vaccine. Assay used: immunoSEQ multiplex PCR; TCRdb lists only in-frame clones, some missing. The sample shows over 45,000 clones, around 90% of them seen only once. The sequencing here drew on peripheral blood, taken on day 0 of AZD1222 vaccination. Receptor source: an adult in good health.

V and J are TRBV11-2 and TRBJ2-7; TRBD2 agrees at 13 bases. Germline assignment: CDR1 SGHAT and CDR2 FQNNGV. CDR3 length equals 17 residues. V lost 6 bases, J lost 5 bases, and 13 bases stayed unmatched. DNA of the CDR3: TGTGCCAGCAGGACCGTGCGGGCCGGGACTAGCGGGGACGAGCAGTACTTC. This translates into CASRTVRAGTSGDEQYF.

V usage is TRBV5-1 and J usage is TRBJ2-2; D possibly uses TRBD1 or TRBD2 (5 bases each). Trimming took off 0 bases at V and 7 bases at J, with 19 bases between the two ends. This CDR3 has 17 amino acids. CDR1 SGHRS and CDR2 YFSETQ come from the germline V gene. The CDR3 nucleotides are TGCGCCAGCAGCTTGGTGGCCGGGACCCCGAGGGGCGGGGAGCTGTTTTTT. This gives the protein CASSLVAGTPRGGELFF.

The chain employs TRBV7-6 and TRBJ2-2; D unclear. V lost 6 bases and J 4 bases, leaving 18 bases between the germline ends. The germline V gene has CDR1 SGHVS and CDR2 FNYEAQ. The CDR3 loop spans 16 amino acids. Here the CDR3 reads CASSWETAPPTGELFF. The CDR3, as DNA: TGTGCCAGCAGTTGGGAAACCGCTCCCCCCACCGGGGAGCTGTTTTTT.

The chain has TRBV4-2 and TRBJ2-3; 7 positions agree with TRBD2. The CDR3 contains 16 residues. J gave up 6 bases and V 1 base, and 10 bases lay outside the gene matches. Germline-derived CDR1 and CDR2 are LGHNA and YNFKEQ. The CDR3 is CASSQVGTAGGDTQYF. In DNA, the CDR3 is TGTGCCAGCAGCCAAGTAGGTACTGCCGGGGGGGATACGCAGTATTTT.

This clone was detected only a few times. V usage is TRBV7-2 and J usage is TRBJ1-6; 12 bases fit TRBD1. Per germline, CDR1 SGHTA and CDR2 FQGNSA. The V gene end was trimmed by 5 bases and the J gene end by 10 bases; junction bases not matched to a gene: 9. The CDR3 has 16 amino acids. The CDR3 DNA reads as TGTGCCAGCAGCCGCGCGGGACAGGGGGCGCGATCACCCCTCCACTTT. As protein: CASSRAGQGARSPLHF.

This clone was picked up one time. The chain joins TRBV13 to TRBJ1-6; D is undetermined. This CDR3 spans 12 amino acids. V was clipped by 5 bases and J by 11 bases, with 10 bases between them. Germline V CDR1 and CDR2: PRHDT, FYEKMQ (reference sequence). CDR3: CASSPLGAPLHF. In nucleotides, the CDR3 is TGTGCCAGCAGCCCCCTCGGGGCACCCCTCCACTTT.

This chain uses TRBV15 with TRBJ1-3, with D perhaps TRBD1 (5 bases). V shed 0 bases and J shed 4 bases, with 13 bases lying between them. Germline V lookup: CDR1 LNHNV, CDR2 YYDKDF (reference sequence). This CDR3 is 16 amino acids long. Here the CDR3 reads CATSREGLGTGNTIYF. In DNA, the CDR3 is TGTGCCACCAGCAGAGAGGGCTTGGGGACGGGAAACACCATATATTTT.

On this clone itself: It is likely a read error, because the conserved phenylalanine at the end of the CDR3 is missing. It is unclear where the CDR3 begins or ends on the DNA, so no DNA is shown, and the CDR3 is as TCRdb lists it. This chain uses TRBV11-3 with TRBJ1-6. The CDR3 is made up of 8 amino acids, end residues included. The germline CDR1 and CDR2 sequences are SGHNT and YENEEA. The CDR3 loop is CASSPASG.

CDR3 nucleotides: TGTGCCAGCAGCGGACGGAAGACTAGCGGGCGGCGCGAGACCCAGTACTTC. It specifies CASSGRKTSGRRETQYF. The chain links TRBV9 to TRBJ2-5, with 10 positions matching TRBD2. CDR3 length: 17 amino acids. CDR1 is SGDLS and CDR2 is YYNGEE in the germline V gene. Trimming removed 3 bases from V and 5 bases from J; junction bases left unmatched: 13.

This clone was seen once. This chain links TRBV5-1 with TRBJ1-5; the match to TRBD1 covers 8 bases. The CDR3 consists of 15 residues. The V gene end was trimmed by 5 bases and the J gene end by 4 bases; junction bases not matched to a gene: 8. CDR1 and CDR2 (germline): SGHRS, YFSETQ. The CDR3 DNA sequence: TGCGCCAGCAGTATTGGACAGGGTGCAAATCAGCCCCAGCATTTT. Translation: CASSIGQGANQPQHF.

This chain connects TRBV5-4 to TRBJ2-5; TRBD2 matches 8 bases. V lost 4 bases to trimming and J lost 4 bases; unmatched junction nucleotides: 15. The CDR3 runs to 17 residues. The V gene's germline CDR1 is SGHNT and CDR2 YYREEE (reference sequence). DNA for the CDR3: TGTGCCAGCAGCCTCGATCCCGGGGGGAGCGGGGGAGAGACCCAGTACTTC. Translating it yields CASSLDPGGSGGETQYF.

CDR3 DNA sequence: TGTGCCAGCAGCGTCGGGACGGTCCAAGAGACCCAGTACTTC. Its translation is CASSVGTVQETQYF. This chain uses TRBV9 with TRBJ2-5; perhaps D is TRBD1 or TRBD2 (5 bases each). V lost 2 bases, J lost 1 base, and 9 bases lay in between. The CDR3 length is 14 residues. CDR1 and CDR2 (germline): SGDLS, YYNGEE. Supplemented by reference TRBV9 and TRBJ2-5, the full variable domain reads DSGVTQTPKHLITATGQRVTLRCSPRSGDLSVYWYQQSLDQGLQFLIQYYNGEERAKGNILERFSAQQFPDLHSELNLSSLELGDSALYFCASSVGTVQETQYFGPGTRLLVL.

V gene TRBV7-2 combines with J gene TRBJ1-4, with D unresolved. The V gene lost 1 base and the J gene lost 4 bases, with 10 bases spanning the gap. CDR3 length: 15 residues. CDR1 SGHTA and CDR2 FQGNSA come from the germline V gene. CDR3: CASSLVAGLNEKLFF. The DNA of the CDR3 is TGTGCCAGCAGCTTAGTGGCAGGACTTAATGAAAAACTGTTTTTT.

The chain employs TRBV4-2 and TRBJ2-2, with 11 bases aligning to TRBD2. The V gene end was trimmed by 0 bases and the J gene end by 4 bases; junction bases not matched to a gene: 13. Germline V gives CDR1 LGHNA, CDR2 YNFKEQ. The CDR3 runs 20 residues. The CDR3, as DNA: TGTGCCAGCAGCCAAGAACAGGTAGCGGGGGGGCCGGGTGCCACCGGGGAGCTGTTTTTT. This sequence encodes CASSQEQVAGGPGATGELFF.

The chain uses TRBV5-4 and TRBJ2-1; D tentatively fits TRBD1 or TRBD2 (5 bases each). The length of the CDR3 is 13 residues. V was trimmed by 5 bases and J by 9 bases, leaving 15 bases between them. CDR1 is SGHNT and CDR2 is YYREEE in the germline V gene (reference sequence). Here the CDR3 reads CASRVRGTIEQFF. CDR3 DNA sequence: TGTGCCAGCAGGGTGAGAGGGACCATTGAGCAGTTCTTC.

This clone was recorded only once. This chain links TRBV19 with TRBJ2-1; the D call may be TRBD1 or TRBD2 (7 bases each). V shed 0 bases and J shed 9 bases, with 15 bases lying between them. The CDR3 is 15 amino acids. The V gene's germline CDR1 is LNHDA and CDR2 SQIVND (reference sequence). The chain's CDR3 is CASSIEAGQSSEQFF. The DNA for the CDR3 is TGTGCCAGTAGTATAGAAGCGGGACAGTCTAGTGAGCAGTTCTTC.

The CDR3 sequence: CASSLGPRVGEQYF. CDR3 sequence (DNA): TGTGCCAGCAGTTTGGGGCCCCGCGTAGGCGAGCAGTACTTC. The chain recombines TRBV28 with TRBJ2-7; TRBD1 is a possible D gene (5 bases). CDR3 length equals 14 residues. Germline V gene data show CDR1 as MDHEN and CDR2 as SYDVKM. The V end was cut by 3 bases, the J end by 6 bases, with 15 bases between.

The J gene is TRBJ2-3, the V gene TRBV18; D remains ambiguous. V was shortened by 2 bases and J by 1 base, with 7 bases between the two germline ends. CDR1 KGHSH and CDR2 LQKENI come from the germline V gene. The CDR3 runs 14 residues. DNA of the CDR3: TGTGCCAGCTCACCAAGGGCAGGCACAGATACGCAGTATTTT. Translation gives CASSPRAGTDTQYF. The complete variable domain, with remaining parts taken from reference TRBV18 and TRBJ2-3, reads NAGVMQNPRHLVRRRGQEARLRCSPMKGHSHVYWYRQLPEEGLKFMVYLQKENIIDESGMPKERFSAEFPKEGPSILRIQQVVRGDSAAYFCASSPRAGTDTQYFGPGTRLTVL.

This clone was seen once. The rearrangement links TRBV5-1 to TRBJ2-7; 10 bases align to TRBD1. Trimming cost V 3 bases and J 1 base; bases outside gene matches: 4. Germline CDR1 reads SGHRS; CDR2 reads YFSETQ. The CDR3 is 15 amino acids. In DNA, the CDR3 is TGCGCCAGCAGCTCGCGGGACAGGGGTTCCTACGAGCAGTACTTC. Translation gives CASSSRDRGSYEQYF. Variable domain in full (rest from reference TRBV5-1 and TRBJ2-7): KAGVTQTPRYLIKTRGQQVTLSCSPISGHRSVSWYQQTPGQGLQFLFEYFSETQRNKGNFPGRFSGRQFSNSRSEMNVSTLELGDSALYLCASSSRDRGSYEQYFGPGTRLTVT.

The gene calls are TRBV28 and TRBJ1-6, with 7 bases identical to TRBD1. After removal of 6 bases from V and 9 bases from J, the junction contained 5 bases not matched to a gene. This CDR3 contains 13 residues. Germline V gene sequence: CDR1 MDHEN, CDR2 SYDVKM. CDR3 residues: CASRRQGGSPLHF. The CDR3 bases are TGTGCCAGCAGACGACAGGGAGGTTCACCCCTCCACTTT.

The rearrangement links TRBV3-1 (or the pseudogene TRBV3-2) to TRBJ1-3; D not resolved. Germline-derived CDR1 and CDR2 are LGHDT and YNNKEL (reference sequence). V gave up 4 bases and J gave up 0 bases, with 10 bases separating them. The CDR3 spans 15 residues. CDR3 DNA: TGTGCCAGCAGCCCGGGAGTCTACTCTGGAAACACCATATATTTT. Protein sequence: CASSPGVYSGNTIYF.

The CDR3 spells CASSISWAVLRSNQPQHF. CDR3 bases: TGTGCCAGTAGTATATCTTGGGCAGTCTTACGGAGCAATCAGCCCCAGCATTTT. V and J are TRBV19 and TRBJ1-5; D gene ambiguous. The V and J ends lost 2 bases and 1 base respectively, with 18 bases between them. The CDR3 extends over 18 amino acids. Per the germline V gene, CDR1 is LNHDA and CDR2 is SQIVND (reference sequence). The variable domain in full, with the rest retrieved from reference TRBV19 and TRBJ1-5, is DGGITQSPKYLFRKEGQNVTLSCEQNLNHDAMYWYRQDPGQGLRLIYYSQIVNDFQKGDIAEGYSVSREKKESFPLTVTSAQKNPTAFYLCASSISWAVLRSNQPQHFGDGTRLSIL.

The chain has TRBV13 and TRBJ2-7; 9 positions match TRBD2. Germline V gives CDR1 PRHDT, CDR2 FYEKMQ (reference sequence). The CDR3 consists of 15 residues. The ends lost 4 bases at V and 2 bases at J; junction bases unmatched: 6. CDR3 sequence: CASSSGLAGAYEQYF. The CDR3 DNA follows: TGTGCCAGCAGCTCGGGGTTAGCGGGAGCCTACGAGCAGTACTTC.

DNA of the CDR3: TGTGCCAGCAGCAGGGGGAACACTGAAGCTTTCTTT. Translation gives CASSRGNTEAFF. The chain carries TRBV5-5 and TRBJ1-1; D might be TRBD1 (5 bases). Trimming took off 4 bases at V and 1 base at J, with 5 bases between the two ends. Germline loops: CDR1 SGHKS, CDR2 YYEKEE (reference sequence). The CDR3 has 12 amino acids.

The rearrangement links TRBV9 to TRBJ1-4, with D unclear. This CDR3 has 14 residues. The ends were cut back, 0 bases at V and 7 bases at J, with 10 bases in the middle. Germline V gene data show CDR1 as SGDLS and CDR2 as YYNGEE. CDR3 in DNA: TGTGCCAGCAGCGTAGGACGAAGTAGTGAAAAACTGTTTTTT. Its protein product is CASSVGRSSEKLFF.

V gene TRBV9 combines with J gene TRBJ2-2; 9 bases agree with TRBD2. V was clipped by 4 bases and J by 7 bases; unmatched bases: 8. CDR3 length: 15 amino acids. Per the germline V gene, CDR1 is SGDLS and CDR2 is YYNGEE. DNA for the CDR3: TGTGCCAGCAGCCGCGGGGGGGCGCAGGGCGGGGAGCTGTTTTTT. Its protein product is CASSRGGAQGGELFF.